This TCR beta chain was identified during a study of early T cells in non-severe SARS-CoV-2 infection (dated by TCRdb to about 2021). About the study as a whole: Because TCR sequencing relied on bulk RNA taken from unsorted whole blood, pairing of alpha and beta chains was not possible. Study-wide findings and limitations: Matching against VDJdb was skewed toward anti-spike CD8 responses, likely underestimated virus-specific expansions, and missed private and CD4 specificities.

Libraries were made using 5' RACE. Sequenced using a NextSeq 500. The TCR library protocol attached unique molecular identifiers to individual cDNA molecules to correct for sequencing error and PCR bias. TCR alpha and beta chains were both sequenced, and the abundances of alpha and beta sequences in each sample were closely correlated with each other. In the source study's methods: Decombinator V4 was used to annotate TCR sequences for V gene, J gene and CDR3. TCRs were defined as expanded if a significant change between any two time points was detected under a Poisson model with p below 0.0001. TCR abundances were normalised to the total number of TCRs sequenced per sample and expressed as counts per million. MAIT TCRs were defined by TRAV1-2 paired with TRAJ12, TRAJ20 or TRAJ33, and iNKT TCRs by TRAV10 paired with TRAJ18. VDJdb, accessed on 1 November 2021, was searched for TCRs annotated for CMV, EBV and SARS-CoV-2, and TCRs annotated for more than one antigen were excluded. The raw public reads went through TCRdb reprocessing: fastp at Q25, MiXCR clone calling, in-frame beta chains kept. When rows share a CDR3 protein, they turn into one entry using the most common DNA and genes. TCRdb, rather than the study authors, made the V and J calls. The sample records about 66,000 distinct CDR3 sequences, over 20% of which are singletons. The ten largest clones capture approximately 15% of the sample.

The study was a case-control design nested within a healthcare worker cohort in London, UK, with weekly nasopharyngeal swab PCR tests and blood sampling. Healthcare workers were recruited during the week of the UK lockdown, between 23 and 31 March 2020, and followed weekly for up to roughly 15 weeks. CDR1 and CDR2, looked up from the germline V gene, are KGHDR and SFDVKD. Cut back by 0 bases and 6 bases, the V and J ends lie 5 bases apart. Spanning cysteine to phenylalanine, the CDR3 consists of 12 amino acids. Of all the DNA, just the CDR3 is kept, 36 bases in frame from base 1. Turning to this clonotype: Its antigen remains undetermined. No clone much larger than this one lies a single base away; base qualities are absent.

The source material was whole blood, sampled at baseline. This receptor was obtained from an adult who was a healthcare worker with PCR-confirmed SARS-CoV-2 infection or an uninfected control (not recorded which). The rearrangement joined TRBV24-1 to TRBJ2-7; the D gene is unclear. The CDR3 has the sequence CATSDLVAEQYF. The DNA reads as follows: TGTGCCACCAGTGATTTGGTGGCCGAGCAGTACTTC.